Presented here are 7 T cell receptor beta chains from one specimen sequenced in a study of quantifying T cell responses using KT2 cells. For the study at large: TCR alpha and beta constant-region primers primed reverse transcription of RNA.

Each cDNA got a UMI-containing oligo ligated at its 3' end. An equimolar mix of RC1.1 and RC1.2 primed the beta chain across TRBC1 and TRBC2. TCRdb re-derived calls from the UMI-ligation and nested PCR reads in MiXCR, one entry per CDR3 protein. There are just under 50,000 distinct CDR3 sequences in the sample; around a tenth occur only once, and about 10% lies in the top ten. What was sequenced was PBMCs spiked with cells of the T cell clone KT2. Receptors were obtained from a human donor.

This clonotype was observed a few times. The chain links TRBV12-3 or TRBV12-4 to TRBJ2-7; D tentatively fits TRBD1 or TRBD2 (5 bases each). V dropped 6 bases and J dropped 3 bases, with 18 bases sitting between them. The CDR3 contains 15 residues. CDR3 protein: CASSQGRLTNYEQYF. The CDR3 DNA reads TGTGCCAGCAGCCAGGGACGATTGACGAACTACGAGCAGTACTTC.

There are many counts of this clonotype. CDR3 region: CASSIQKGANQPQHF. CDR3 coding DNA: TGTGCCAGTAGTATTCAAAAGGGGGCAAATCAGCCCCAGCATTTT. The genes are TRBV19 and TRBJ1-5, with 7 nucleotides matching TRBD1. The germline V gene encodes CDR1 LNHDA and CDR2 SQIVND (reference sequence). The CDR3 spans 15 residues. With V trimmed by 3 bases and J by 4 bases, 6 bases remained unmatched.

The sample holds a few counts of this clonotype. The rearrangement joins TRBV29-1 to TRBJ2-7; D gene ambiguous. The CDR3 is 15 residues long. Per the germline V gene, CDR1 is SQVTM and CDR2 is ANQGSEA. The V gene lost 4 bases and the J gene lost 1 base, with 17 bases spanning the gap. The CDR3 region has the DNA TGCAGCGTTGCGAGGTTAGAACGGACGTCCTACGAGCAGTACTTC. It codes for CSVARLERTSYEQYF.

This clonotype was counted a few times. The chain carries TRBV14 and TRBJ1-5, with unresolved D. CDR1 and CDR2 from the germline V gene are SGHDN and FVKESK. The CDR3 covers 11 residues. V was trimmed by 5 bases and J by 4 bases, leaving 3 bases between them. The CDR3 sequence: CASSVNQPQHF. CDR3 sequence (DNA): TGTGCCAGCAGCGTAAATCAGCCCCAGCATTTT.

This sequence joins TRBV6-2 or TRBV6-3 and TRBJ1-1, with D maybe TRBD1 (6 bases). The CDR3 covers 16 residues. In germline, CDR1 is MNHEY, CDR2 SVGEGT. Trimming took 0 bases from V and 1 from J, leaving 12 bases between them. CDR3 protein: CASSYSSGATNTEAFF. In nucleotides, the CDR3 is TGTGCCAGCAGTTACTCGTCAGGGGCAACGAACACTGAAGCTTTCTTT.

This clonotype was detected ten times or more. The chain employs TRBV7-2 and TRBJ2-3; D gene unclear. Per the germline V gene, CDR1 is SGHTA and CDR2 is FQGNSA. The germline V and J ends were trimmed by 6 bases and 4 bases, with 14 bases remaining between them. The CDR3 totals 14 residues. The CDR3 reads CASSSPWESDTQYF. The CDR3 DNA sequence: TGTGCCAGCAGTTCCCCGTGGGAATCAGATACGCAGTATTTT. Drawing the rest from reference TRBV7-2 and TRBJ2-3, the complete variable domain is GAGVSQSPSNKVTEKGKDVELRCDPISGHTALYWYRQSLGQGLEFLIYFQGNSAPDKSGLPSDRFSAERTGGSVSTLTIQRTQQEDSAVYLCASSSPWESDTQYFGPGTRLTVL.

The chain carries TRBV13 and TRBJ2-2; perhaps TRBD2 as D (6 bases). V lost 5 bases, J lost 4 bases, and 17 bases lay in between. Germline loops: CDR1 PRHDT, CDR2 FYEKMQ (reference sequence). This CDR3 region has 16 residues. This chain's CDR3 is CASSESPGVSTGELFF. CDR3 bases: TGTGCCAGCAGCGAGAGCCCGGGGGTCTCCACCGGGGAGCTGTTTTTT.